Below, 10 T cell receptor beta chains from the same sample are listed, as sequenced in a study of Graves' ophthalmopathy and Graves' hyperthyroidism. RNA transcripts provided the template for amplifying TCR beta CDR3 regions. RT-PCR in the first round used HTBI primers; a second-round multiplex PCR followed. TCRdb re-analysed the multiplex PCR reads in MiXCR, keeping a single row per CDR3 protein. There are roughly 410,000 distinct CDR3 sequences in the sample; 15% occur only once, and around 6.6% lies in the top ten. Sequencing was carried out using peripheral blood. Receptors originate from a woman younger than 30 with stable Graves' hyperthyroidism.

The chain links TRBV6-1 to TRBJ1-1, with TRBD1 as a possible D gene (6 bases). The CDR3 runs 14 residues. The V gene lost 7 bases and the J gene lost 2 bases, with 14 bases spanning the gap. CDR1 and CDR2 from the germline V gene are MNHNS and SASEGT. The CDR3 sequence is CASKVRQENTEAFF. The CDR3 nucleotides read TGTGCCAGCAAAGTACGACAGGAAAACACTGAAGCTTTCTTT.

This clonotype was seen at least ten times. V and J are TRBV28 and TRBJ1-5, with 9 nucleotides matching TRBD1. With 6 bases clipped from V and 2 bases from J, the junction kept 5 bases outside the gene matches. The CDR3 extends over 15 amino acids. In germline, CDR1 is MDHEN, CDR2 SYDVKM. CDR3 loop: CASRVTGGRNQPQHF. CDR3 sequence (DNA): TGTGCCAGCAGGGTTACAGGGGGCCGCAATCAGCCCCAGCATTTT.

The chain uses TRBV4-1 and TRBJ1-6; weak D call: TRBD1 (5 bases). Per germline, CDR1 MGHRA and CDR2 YSYEKL. V was cut by 4 bases and J by 10 bases, with 14 bases left in between. The CDR3 totals 14 residues. CDR3 sequence reads: CASSPRGGRSPLHF. The CDR3 DNA reads TGCGCCAGCAGCCCGCGGGGCGGACGATCACCCCTCCACTTT.

This clonotype was counted ten times or more. The V gene is TRBV11-3, the J gene TRBJ1-2; the D gene is possibly TRBD1 (6 bases). This CDR3 has 15 amino acids. The V gene lost 5 bases and the J gene lost 3 bases, with 16 bases spanning the gap. In germline, CDR1 is SGHNT, CDR2 YENEEA. This CDR3 is CASSLSTEGDYGYTF. DNA for the CDR3: TGTGCCAGCAGCCTGTCGACAGAGGGGGACTATGGCTACACCTTC.

This clonotype was picked up many times. V and J are TRBV11-2 and TRBJ2-2; 13 positions match TRBD2. V trimming: 5 bases; J trimming: 0 bases; junction bases outside the gene matches: 3. Germline V lookup: CDR1 SGHAT, CDR2 FQNNGV. This CDR3 comprises 17 residues. The CDR3: CASSRTSGGSNTGELFF. CDR3 nucleotides: TGTGCCAGCAGCCGGACTAGCGGGGGATCGAACACCGGGGAGCTGTTTTTT.

In its sample, this clonotype was seen many times. The CDR3 loop is CASSLLGPTRKVDSPLHF. The CDR3 DNA reads as TGTGCCAGCAGTTTGTTGGGGCCAACTCGGAAGGTGGATTCACCCCTCCACTTT. The genes are TRBV12-3 or TRBV12-4 and TRBJ1-6; weak D call: TRBD1 (5 bases). V was cut by 3 bases and J by 8 bases, with 23 bases left in between. CDR3 length: 18 residues.

This clonotype was observed at least ten times. Here the CDR3 DNA reads TGTGCCAGCAGCGATGGACAGGGCTATGGCTACACCTTC. This sequence encodes CASSDGQGYGYTF. This chain joins TRBV9 and TRBJ1-2; 8 bases match TRBD1. This CDR3 contains 13 residues. V trimming: 3 bases; J trimming: 4 bases; junction bases outside the gene matches: 2. Germline CDR1 is SGDLS and CDR2 is YYNGEE.

At least ten counts were recorded for this clonotype. This chain links TRBV6-2 or TRBV6-3 with TRBJ2-5; 8 nucleotides agree with TRBD2. This CDR3 comprises 13 residues. Trimming at V came to 10 bases and at J to 5 bases, leaving 9 bases not matched to a gene. CDR1 and CDR2 from the germline V gene are MNHEY and SVGEGT. For the CDR3, the DNA is TGTGCCATCACTGGGACTAGTAGGGAGACCCAGTACTTC. This codes for CAITGTSRETQYF.

This clonotype has ten or more counts. The chain combines TRBV5-4 with TRBJ1-1; no definite D call. Germline V gene lookup returns CDR1 SGHNT and CDR2 YYREEE (reference sequence). V was trimmed by 3 bases and J by 0 bases, leaving 9 bases between them. The CDR3 consists of 14 residues. DNA of the CDR3: TGTGCCAGCAGCTCAACAGCGATGAACACTGAAGCTTTCTTT. Amino acid sequence: CASSSTAMNTEAFF.

This clonotype came up many times. This rearrangement joins TRBV6-1 to TRBJ1-1, with 8 bases fitting TRBD1. V gave up 6 bases and J gave up 1 base; unmatched junction bases: 7. The CDR3 covers 15 residues. Per the germline V gene, CDR1 is MNHNS and CDR2 is SASEGT. CDR3 bases: TGTGCCAGCAGGATAAACAGGGGGTGGAACACTGAAGCTTTCTTT. The encoded protein is CASRINRGWNTEAFF.